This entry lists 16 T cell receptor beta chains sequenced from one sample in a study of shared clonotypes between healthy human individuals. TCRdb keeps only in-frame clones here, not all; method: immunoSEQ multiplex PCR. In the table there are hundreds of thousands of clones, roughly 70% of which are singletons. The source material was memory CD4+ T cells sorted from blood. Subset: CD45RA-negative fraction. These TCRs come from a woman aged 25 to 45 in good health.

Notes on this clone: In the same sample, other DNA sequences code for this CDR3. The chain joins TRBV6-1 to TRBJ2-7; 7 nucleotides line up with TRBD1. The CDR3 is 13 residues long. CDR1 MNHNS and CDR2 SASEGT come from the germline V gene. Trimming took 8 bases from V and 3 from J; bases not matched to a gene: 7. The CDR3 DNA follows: TGTGCCAGCCGCCGGGACAGATACTACGAGCAGTACTTC. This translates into CASRRDRYYEQYF.

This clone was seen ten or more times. The CDR3: CASSLGIDRSGPDTQYF. In DNA, the CDR3 is TGTGCCAGCAGCTTAGGAATAGACAGATCCGGTCCAGATACGCAGTATTTT. The chain recombines TRBV11-3 with TRBJ2-3; possible D gene TRBD1, 5 bases. The germline V gene encodes CDR1 SGHNT and CDR2 YENEEA. CDR3 length equals 17 residues. V was trimmed by 1 base and J by 4 bases, leaving 18 bases between them.

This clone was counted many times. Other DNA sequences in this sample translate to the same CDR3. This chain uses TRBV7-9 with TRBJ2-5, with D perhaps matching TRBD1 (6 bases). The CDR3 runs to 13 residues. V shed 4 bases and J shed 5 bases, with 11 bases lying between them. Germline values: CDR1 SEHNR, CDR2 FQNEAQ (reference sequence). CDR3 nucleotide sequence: TGTGCCAGCAGCTACAACAGGGCGGAGACCCAGTACTTC. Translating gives CASSYNRAETQYF.

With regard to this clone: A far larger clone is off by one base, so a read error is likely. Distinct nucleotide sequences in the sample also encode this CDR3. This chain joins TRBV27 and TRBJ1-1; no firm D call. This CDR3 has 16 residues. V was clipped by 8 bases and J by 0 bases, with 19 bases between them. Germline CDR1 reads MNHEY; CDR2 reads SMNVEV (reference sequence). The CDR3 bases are TGTGCCAGCCCACCGGTCGAGGTCTTGATGAACACTGAAGCTTTCTTT. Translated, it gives CASPPVEVLMNTEAFF.

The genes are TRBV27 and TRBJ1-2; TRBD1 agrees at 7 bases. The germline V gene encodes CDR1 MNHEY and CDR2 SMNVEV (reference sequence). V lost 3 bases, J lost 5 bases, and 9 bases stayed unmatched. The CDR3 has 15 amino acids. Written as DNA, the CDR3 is TGTGCCAGCAGTTTCACAGGGGATACTACTTATGGCTACACCTTC. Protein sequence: CASSFTGDTTYGYTF.

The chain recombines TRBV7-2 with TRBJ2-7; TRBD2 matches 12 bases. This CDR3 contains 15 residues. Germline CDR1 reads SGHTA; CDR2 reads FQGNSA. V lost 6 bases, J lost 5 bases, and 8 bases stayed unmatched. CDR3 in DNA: TGTGCCAGCAGACCTACTAGACTAGCGGGAGACGAGCAGTACTTC. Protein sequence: CASRPTRLAGDEQYF.

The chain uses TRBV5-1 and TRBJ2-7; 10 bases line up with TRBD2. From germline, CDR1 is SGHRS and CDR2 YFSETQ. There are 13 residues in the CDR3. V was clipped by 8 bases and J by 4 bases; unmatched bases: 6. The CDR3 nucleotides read TGCGCCAGTCGTGCTAGCGGGAGTTACGAGCAGTACTTC. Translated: CASRASGSYEQYF.

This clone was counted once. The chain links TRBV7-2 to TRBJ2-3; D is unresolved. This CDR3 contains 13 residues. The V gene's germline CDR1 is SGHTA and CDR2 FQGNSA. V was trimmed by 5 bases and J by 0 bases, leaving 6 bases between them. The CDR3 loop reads CASSRASTDTQYF. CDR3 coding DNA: TGTGCCAGCAGCCGGGCGAGCACAGATACGCAGTATTTT.

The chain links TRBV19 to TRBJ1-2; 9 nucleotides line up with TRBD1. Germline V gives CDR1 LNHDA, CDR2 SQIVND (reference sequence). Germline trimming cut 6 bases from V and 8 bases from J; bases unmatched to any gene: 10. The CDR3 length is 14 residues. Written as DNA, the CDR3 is TGTGCCAGTAGGATAAACCGGGACAGGGAAGGCTACACCTTC. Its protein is CASRINRDREGYTF.

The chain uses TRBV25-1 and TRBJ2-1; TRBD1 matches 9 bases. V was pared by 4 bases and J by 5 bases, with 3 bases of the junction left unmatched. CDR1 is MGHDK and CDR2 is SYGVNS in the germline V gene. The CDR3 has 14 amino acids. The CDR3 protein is CASSGGTGNNEQFF. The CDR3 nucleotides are TGTGCCAGCAGTGGCGGGACAGGGAACAATGAGCAGTTCTTC. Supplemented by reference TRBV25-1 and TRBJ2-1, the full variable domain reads EADIYQTPRYLVIGTGKKITLECSQTMGHDKMYWYQQDPGMELHLIHYSYGVNSTEKGDLSSESTVSRIRTEHFPLTLESARPSHTSQYLCASSGGTGNNEQFFGPGTRLTVL.

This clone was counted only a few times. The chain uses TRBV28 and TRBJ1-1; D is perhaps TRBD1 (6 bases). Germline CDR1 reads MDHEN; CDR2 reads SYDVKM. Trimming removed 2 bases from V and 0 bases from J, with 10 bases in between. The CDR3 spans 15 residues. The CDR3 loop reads CASSLISGVNTEAFF. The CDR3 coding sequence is TGTGCCAGCAGTTTAATCTCAGGGGTGAACACTGAAGCTTTCTTT.

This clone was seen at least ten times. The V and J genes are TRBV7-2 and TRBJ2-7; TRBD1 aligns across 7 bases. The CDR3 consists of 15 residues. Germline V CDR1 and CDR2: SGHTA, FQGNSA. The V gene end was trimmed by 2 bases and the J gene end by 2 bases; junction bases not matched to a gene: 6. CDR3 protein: CASSLPGTETYEQYF. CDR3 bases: TGTGCCAGCAGCTTACCCGGGACAGAGACCTACGAGCAGTACTTC.

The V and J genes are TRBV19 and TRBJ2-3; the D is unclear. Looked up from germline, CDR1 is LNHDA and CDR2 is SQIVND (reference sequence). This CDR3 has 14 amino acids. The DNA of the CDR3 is TGTGCACCCGCTCCGAGTTTGGGCACAGATACGCAGTATTTT. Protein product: CAPAPSLGTDTQYF.

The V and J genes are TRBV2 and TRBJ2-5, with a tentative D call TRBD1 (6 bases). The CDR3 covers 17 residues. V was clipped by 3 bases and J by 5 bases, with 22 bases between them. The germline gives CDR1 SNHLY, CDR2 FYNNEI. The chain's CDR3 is CASSEGHQAGARETQYF. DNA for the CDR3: TGTGCCAGCAGTGAGGGACATCAAGCAGGGGCGAGGGAGACCCAGTACTTC.

The CDR3 region is CASSSVYNEQFF. DNA of the CDR3: TGTGCCAGCAGTTCGGTCTACAATGAGCAGTTCTTC. This chain connects TRBV7-2 to TRBJ2-1; D call uncertain. Per the germline V gene, CDR1 is SGHTA and CDR2 is FQGNSA. Trimming removed 6 bases from V and 3 bases from J, with 6 bases in between. CDR3 size: 12 residues.

The CDR3 spells CASRLPGELFF. Here the CDR3 DNA reads TGTGCAAGTCGCTTGCCCGGGGAGCTGTTTTTT. The genes are TRBV12-2 and TRBJ2-2. TRBV12-2 is annotated as a pseudogene. This CDR3 is built from 11 residues.